The 2 T cell receptor beta chains below come from one sample, sequenced in a study of blood T cell repertoires in COVID-19. Profiling relied on immunoSEQ multiplex PCR, and the TCRdb table lists in-frame clones only, not all of them. The data show 150,000 to 200,000 clones, approximately 80% seen once. Sequencing was carried out using peripheral blood. These receptors were taken from a human donor in a cohort sampled during active COVID-19.

The chain carries TRBV6-1 and TRBJ1-3, with D uncertain. Germline CDR1 reads MNHNS; CDR2 reads SASEGT. The CDR3 has 15 amino acids. V lost 1 base to trimming and J lost 4 bases, with 11 bases between them. The CDR3 DNA sequence: TGTGCCAGCAGTGAAGGAGGGTCGGGAGGAAACACCATATATTTT. Amino acids: CASSEGGSGGNTIYF.

V usage is TRBV7-2 and J usage is TRBJ1-6; no clear D. The V gene lost 0 bases and the J gene lost 7 bases, with 4 bases spanning the gap. Germline CDR1 SGHTA, CDR2 FQGNSA. CDR3 length: 13 residues. The CDR3 sequence is CASSLARNSPLHF. The CDR3 region has the DNA TGTGCCAGCAGCTTAGCACGGAATTCACCCCTCCACTTT.